These 5 T cell receptor beta chains originate from one sample sequenced in a study of PD-1 blockade in classical Hodgkin lymphoma. Only in-frame clones appear in the TCRdb table, and some are missing; sequencing was by immunoSEQ multiplex PCR. The repertoire includes about 96,000 clones, about 92% of them detected once, and under 2% sits in the top ten. This sample's time point: cycle 4 day 1 (C4D1), after 6 weeks of nivolumab. There was relapse after autologous stem cell transplantation in every patient, and there was variation in brentuximab vedotin exposure. The material was peripheral blood mononuclear cells (PBMCs), obtained before the fourth cycle of nivolumab. Receptors originate from a human donor with classical Hodgkin lymphoma.

The count of this clone is one. The gene calls are TRBV21-1 and TRBJ2-1; TRBD1, the table's D call, lacks a check against the DNA. TRBV21-1 is a documented pseudogene. This CDR3 is built from 13 residues. The CDR3 DNA reads TGTGCCAGCATAGGACAGGGTTGGAATGAGCAGTTCTTC. This sequence encodes CASIGQGWNEQFF.

J is TRBJ2-7 and V is TRBV10-1; possibly TRBD1 for D (5 bases). The CDR3 runs 14 residues. The V gene lost 4 bases and the J gene lost 0 bases, with 10 bases spanning the gap. From germline, CDR1 is WNHNN and CDR2 SYGVQD (reference sequence). CDR3 sequence: CASSVPQGSYEQYF. Written as DNA, the CDR3 is TGCGCCAGCAGTGTTCCCCAGGGCTCCTACGAGCAGTACTTC.

The rearrangement joins TRBV2 to TRBJ1-1; 7 nucleotides line up with TRBD1. The junction had 7 bases not matched to a gene; V was cut back by 8 bases and J by 1 base. The CDR3 length is 14 residues. In germline, CDR1 is SNHLY, CDR2 FYNNEI. CDR3 DNA: TGTGCCAGCCGGGACAGCACATCGAACACTGAAGCTTTCTTT. Translated: CASRDSTSNTEAFF.

The V and J genes are TRBV9 and TRBJ2-7; 8 nucleotides line up with TRBD2. Germline CDR1 reads SGDLS; CDR2 reads YYNGEE. This CDR3 has 16 residues. The junction had 8 bases not matched to a gene; V was cut back by 0 bases and J by 3 bases. This CDR3 is CASSVEASGRHYEQYF. The DNA of the CDR3 is TGTGCCAGCAGCGTAGAGGCTAGCGGGCGACACTACGAGCAGTACTTC.

The rearrangement links TRBV11-1 to TRBJ2-7; 8 nucleotides agree with TRBD1. V was clipped by 11 bases and J by 2 bases; unmatched bases: 5. Germline V gene data show CDR1 as SGHAT and CDR2 as FQDESV (reference sequence). The CDR3 loop spans 12 amino acids. This CDR3 reads CASGQGPYEQYF. In DNA, the CDR3 is TGTGCCTCTGGACAGGGCCCCTACGAGCAGTACTTC.